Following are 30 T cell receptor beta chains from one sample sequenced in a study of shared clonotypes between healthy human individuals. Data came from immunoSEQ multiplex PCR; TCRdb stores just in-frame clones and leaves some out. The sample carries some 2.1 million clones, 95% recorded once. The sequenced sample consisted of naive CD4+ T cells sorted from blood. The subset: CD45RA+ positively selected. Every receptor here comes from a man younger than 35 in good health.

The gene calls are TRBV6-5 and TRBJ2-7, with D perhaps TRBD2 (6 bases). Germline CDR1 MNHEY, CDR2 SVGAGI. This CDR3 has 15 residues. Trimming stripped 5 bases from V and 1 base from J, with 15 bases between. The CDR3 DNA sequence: TGTGCCAGCAGTAAGCACCGGGACTCTTCCTACGAGCAGTACTTC. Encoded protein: CASSKHRDSSYEQYF.

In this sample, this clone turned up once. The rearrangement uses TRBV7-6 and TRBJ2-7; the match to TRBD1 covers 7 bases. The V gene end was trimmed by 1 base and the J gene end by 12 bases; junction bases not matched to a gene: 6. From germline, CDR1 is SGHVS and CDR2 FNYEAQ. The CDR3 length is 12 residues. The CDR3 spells CASSLDDRAWYF. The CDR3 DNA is TGTGCCAGCAGCTTAGACGACAGGGCGTGGTACTTC.

The CDR3 loop is CASRNEGAWYF. The CDR3 region has the DNA TGTGCCAGCAGGAACGAGGGGGCTTGGTACTTC. The rearrangement links TRBV7-6 to TRBJ2-7, with 7 bases that match TRBD1. Germline CDR1 is SGHVS and CDR2 is FNYEAQ. The CDR3 runs to 11 residues. The V segment lost 6 bases and the J segment 12 bases; nucleotides outside the gene matches: 8.

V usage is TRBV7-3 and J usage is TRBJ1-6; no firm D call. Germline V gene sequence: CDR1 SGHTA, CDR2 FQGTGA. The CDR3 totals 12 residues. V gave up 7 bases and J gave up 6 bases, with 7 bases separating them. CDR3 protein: CASINFNSPLHF. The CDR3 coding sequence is TGTGCCAGCATTAACTTTAATTCACCCCTCCACTTT.

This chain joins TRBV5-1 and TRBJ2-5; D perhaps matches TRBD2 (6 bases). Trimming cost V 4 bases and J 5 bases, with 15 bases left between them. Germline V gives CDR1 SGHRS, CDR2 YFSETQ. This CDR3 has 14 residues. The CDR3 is CASSPTVGRETQYF. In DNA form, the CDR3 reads TGCGCCAGCAGCCCTACTGTGGGGAGGGAGACCCAGTACTTC.

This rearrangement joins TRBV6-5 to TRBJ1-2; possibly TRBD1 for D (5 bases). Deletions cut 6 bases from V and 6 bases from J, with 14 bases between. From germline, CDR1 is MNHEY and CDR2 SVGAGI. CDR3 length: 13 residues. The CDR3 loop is CASRKQGGDGYTF. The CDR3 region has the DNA TGTGCCAGCAGGAAGCAGGGAGGGGATGGCTACACCTTC.

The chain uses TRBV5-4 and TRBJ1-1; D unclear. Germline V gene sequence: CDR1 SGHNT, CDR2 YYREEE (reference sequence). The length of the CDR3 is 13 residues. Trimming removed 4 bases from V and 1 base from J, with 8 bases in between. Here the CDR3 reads CASSPAENTEAFF. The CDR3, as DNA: TGTGCCAGCAGCCCGGCTGAGAACACTGAAGCTTTCTTT.

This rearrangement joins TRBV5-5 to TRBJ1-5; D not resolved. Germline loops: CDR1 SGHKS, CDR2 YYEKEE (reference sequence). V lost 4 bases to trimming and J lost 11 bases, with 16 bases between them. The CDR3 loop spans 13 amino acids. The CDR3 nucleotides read TGTGCCAGCAGCCCGGACGTAGGAGCGTCCCAGCATTTT. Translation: CASSPDVGASQHF.

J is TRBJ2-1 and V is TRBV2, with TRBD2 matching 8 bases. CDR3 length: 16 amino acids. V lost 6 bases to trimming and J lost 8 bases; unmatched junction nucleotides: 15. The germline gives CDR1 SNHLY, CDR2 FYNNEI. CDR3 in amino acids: CASRGLAGRVGDEQFF. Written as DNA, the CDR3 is TGTGCCAGCAGAGGTTTGGCCGGGAGGGTGGGCGATGAGCAGTTCTTC. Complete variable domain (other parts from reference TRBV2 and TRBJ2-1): EPEVTQTPSHQVTQMGQEVILRCVPISNHLYFYWYRQILGQKVEFLVSFYNNEISEKSEIFDDQFSVERPDGSNFTLKIRSTKLEDSAMYFCASRGLAGRVGDEQFFGPGTRLTVL.

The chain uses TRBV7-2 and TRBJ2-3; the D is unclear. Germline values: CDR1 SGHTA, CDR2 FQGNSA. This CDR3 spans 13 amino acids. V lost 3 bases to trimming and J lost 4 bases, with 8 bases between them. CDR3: CASSLTLADTQYF. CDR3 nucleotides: TGTGCCAGCAGCTTGACGCTAGCAGATACGCAGTATTTT.

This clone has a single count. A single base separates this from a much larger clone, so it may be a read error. The CDR3 loop reads CASGGYEQYF. The DNA of the CDR3 is TGTGCCAGCGGGGGCTACGAGCAGTACTTC. This chain uses TRBV6-1 with TRBJ2-7; D possibly matches TRBD1 or TRBD2 (5 bases each). The germline gives CDR1 MNHNS, CDR2 SASEGT. The CDR3 sequence is 10 residues long. V gave up 8 bases and J gave up 3 bases, with 5 bases separating them.

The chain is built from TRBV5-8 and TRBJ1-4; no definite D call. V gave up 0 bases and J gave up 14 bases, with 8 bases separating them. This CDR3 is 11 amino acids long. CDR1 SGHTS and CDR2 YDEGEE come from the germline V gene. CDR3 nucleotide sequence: TGTGCCAGCAGCTTGGACCAGTTTCTGTTTTTT. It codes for CASSLDQFLFF. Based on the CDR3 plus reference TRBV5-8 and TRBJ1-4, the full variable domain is EAGVTQSPTHLIKTRGQQATLRCSPISGHTSVYWYQQALGLGLQFLLWYDEGEERNRGNFPPRFSGRQFPNYSSELNVNALELEDSALYLCASSLDQFLFFGSGTQLSVL.

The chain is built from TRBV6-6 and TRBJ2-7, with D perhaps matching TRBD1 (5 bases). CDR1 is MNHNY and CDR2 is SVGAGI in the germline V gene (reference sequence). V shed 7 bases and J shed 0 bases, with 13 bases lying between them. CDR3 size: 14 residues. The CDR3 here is CASNPRQNSYEQYF. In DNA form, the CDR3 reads TGTGCCAGCAATCCACGACAGAACTCCTACGAGCAGTACTTC.

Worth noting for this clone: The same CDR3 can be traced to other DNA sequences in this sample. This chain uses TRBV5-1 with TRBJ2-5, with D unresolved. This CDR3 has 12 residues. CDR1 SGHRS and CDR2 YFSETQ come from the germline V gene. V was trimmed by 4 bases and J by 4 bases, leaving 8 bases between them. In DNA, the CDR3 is TGCGCCAGCAGCCGACCTGGAGAGACCCAGTACTTC. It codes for CASSRPGETQYF.

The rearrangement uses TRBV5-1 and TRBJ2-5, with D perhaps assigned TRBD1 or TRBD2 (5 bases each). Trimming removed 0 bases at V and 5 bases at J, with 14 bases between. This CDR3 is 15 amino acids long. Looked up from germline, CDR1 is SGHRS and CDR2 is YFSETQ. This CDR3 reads CASSLGARGDETQYF. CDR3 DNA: TGCGCCAGCAGCTTGGGTGCGAGGGGCGACGAGACCCAGTACTTC.

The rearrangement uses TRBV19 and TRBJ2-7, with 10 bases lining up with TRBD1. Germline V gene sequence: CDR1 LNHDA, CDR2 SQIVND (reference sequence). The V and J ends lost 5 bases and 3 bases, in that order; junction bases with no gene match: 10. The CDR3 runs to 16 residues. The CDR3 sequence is CASSASRDRGSYEQYF. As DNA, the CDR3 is TGTGCCAGTAGTGCCTCCCGGGACAGGGGAAGCTACGAGCAGTACTTC. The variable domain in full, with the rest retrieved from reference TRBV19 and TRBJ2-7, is DGGITQSPKYLFRKEGQNVTLSCEQNLNHDAMYWYRQDPGQGLRLIYYSQIVNDFQKGDIAEGYSVSREKKESFPLTVTSAQKNPTAFYLCASSASRDRGSYEQYFGPGTRLTVT.

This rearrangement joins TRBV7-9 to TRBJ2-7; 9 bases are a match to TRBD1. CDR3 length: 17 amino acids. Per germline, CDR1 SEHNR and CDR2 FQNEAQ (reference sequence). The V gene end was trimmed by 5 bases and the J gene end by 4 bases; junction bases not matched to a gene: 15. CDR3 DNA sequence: TGTGCCAGCAGCCGGATCGGGACAGGGATTGGTAGTTACGAGCAGTACTTC. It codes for CASSRIGTGIGSYEQYF.

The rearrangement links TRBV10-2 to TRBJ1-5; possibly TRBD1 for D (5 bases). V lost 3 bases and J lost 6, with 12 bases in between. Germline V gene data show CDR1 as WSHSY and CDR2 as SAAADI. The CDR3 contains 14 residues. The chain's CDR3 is CASSEGGEGQPQHF. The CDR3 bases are TGCGCCAGCAGTGAAGGAGGGGAGGGTCAGCCCCAGCATTTT.

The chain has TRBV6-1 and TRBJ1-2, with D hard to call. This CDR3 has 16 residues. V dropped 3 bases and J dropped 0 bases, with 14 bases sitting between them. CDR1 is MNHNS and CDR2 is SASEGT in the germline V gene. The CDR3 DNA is TGTGCCAGCAGTGAGGTGGGTGGGAGCGCTAACTATGGCTACACCTTC. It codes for CASSEVGGSANYGYTF.

The DNA for the CDR3 is TGCGCCAGCAGCCAAGGCAGGGGGGGATTTGAGCAGTACTTC. It yields the protein CASSQGRGGFEQYF. The gene calls are TRBV4-3 and TRBJ2-7, with D perhaps being TRBD1 or TRBD2 (7 bases each). Trimming took off 1 base at V and 7 bases at J, with 14 bases between the two ends. The CDR3 totals 14 residues. The germline gives CDR1 LGHNA, CDR2 YSLEER.

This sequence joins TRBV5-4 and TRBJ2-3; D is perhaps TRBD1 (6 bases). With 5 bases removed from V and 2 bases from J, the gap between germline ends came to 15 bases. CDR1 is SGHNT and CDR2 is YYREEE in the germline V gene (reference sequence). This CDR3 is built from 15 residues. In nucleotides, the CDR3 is TGTGCCAGCAGTTTATTGGACAGCCTCACAGATACGCAGTATTTT. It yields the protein CASSLLDSLTDTQYF. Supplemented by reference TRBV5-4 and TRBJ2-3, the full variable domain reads ETGVTQSPTHLIKTRGQQVTLRCSSQSGHNTVSWYQQALGQGPQFIFQYYREEENGRGNFPPRFSGLQFPNYSSELNVNALELDDSALYLCASSLLDSLTDTQYFGPGTRLTVL.

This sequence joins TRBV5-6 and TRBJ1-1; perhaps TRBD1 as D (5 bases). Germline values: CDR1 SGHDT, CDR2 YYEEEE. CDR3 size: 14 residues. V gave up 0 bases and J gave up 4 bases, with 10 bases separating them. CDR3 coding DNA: TGTGCCAGCAGCTTGGTCAGCAGGGTCACTGAAGCTTTCTTT. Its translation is CASSLVSRVTEAFF.

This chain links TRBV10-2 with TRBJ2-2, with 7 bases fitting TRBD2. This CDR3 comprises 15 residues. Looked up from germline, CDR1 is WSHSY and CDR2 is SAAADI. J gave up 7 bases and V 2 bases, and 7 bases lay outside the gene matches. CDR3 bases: TGCGCCAGCAGTGAGCGCGGGAGACTTCTCGGGGAGCTGTTTTTT. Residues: CASSERGRLLGELFF.

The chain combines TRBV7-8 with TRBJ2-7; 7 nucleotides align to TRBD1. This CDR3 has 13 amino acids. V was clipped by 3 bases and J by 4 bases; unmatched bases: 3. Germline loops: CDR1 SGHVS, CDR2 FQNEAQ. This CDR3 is CASSLRGRYEQYF. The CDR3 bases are TGTGCCAGCAGCTTGAGGGGGCGGTACGAGCAGTACTTC.

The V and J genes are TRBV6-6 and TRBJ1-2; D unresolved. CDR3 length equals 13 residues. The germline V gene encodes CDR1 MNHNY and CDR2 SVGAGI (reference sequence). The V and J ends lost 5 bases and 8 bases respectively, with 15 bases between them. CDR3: CASSTRGGRGYTF. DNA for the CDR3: TGTGCCAGCAGTACCCGGGGAGGGAGAGGCTACACCTTC.

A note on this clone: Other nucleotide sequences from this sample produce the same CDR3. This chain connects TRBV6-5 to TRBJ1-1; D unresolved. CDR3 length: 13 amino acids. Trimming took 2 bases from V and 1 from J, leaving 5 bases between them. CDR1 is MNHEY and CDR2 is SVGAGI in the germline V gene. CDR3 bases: TGTGCCAGCAGTTACGCGGCGAACACTGAAGCTTTCTTT. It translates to CASSYAANTEAFF.

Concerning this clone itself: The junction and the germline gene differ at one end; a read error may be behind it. Written as DNA, the CDR3 is TGTGCTAGCAGCAATAATCTAGCGGGAGTTGGCAATGAGCAGTTCTTC. Protein sequence: CASSNNLAGVGNEQFF. V gene TRBV7-7 combines with J gene TRBJ2-1; 10 bases fit TRBD2. The CDR3 totals 16 residues. Germline V gene data show CDR1 as SSHAT and CDR2 as FNYEAQ (reference sequence).

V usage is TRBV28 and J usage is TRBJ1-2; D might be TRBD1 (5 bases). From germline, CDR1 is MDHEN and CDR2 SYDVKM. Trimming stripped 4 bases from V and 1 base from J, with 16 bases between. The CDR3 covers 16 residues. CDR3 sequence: CASSSIGAPLNYGYTF. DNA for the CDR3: TGTGCCAGCAGTTCGATAGGGGCCCCACTTAACTATGGCTACACCTTC.

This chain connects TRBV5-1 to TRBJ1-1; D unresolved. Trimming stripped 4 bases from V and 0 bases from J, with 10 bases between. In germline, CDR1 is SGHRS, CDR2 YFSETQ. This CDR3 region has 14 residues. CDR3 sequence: CASSQGPVNTEAFF. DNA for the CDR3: TGCGCCAGCAGCCAAGGACCGGTGAACACTGAAGCTTTCTTT.

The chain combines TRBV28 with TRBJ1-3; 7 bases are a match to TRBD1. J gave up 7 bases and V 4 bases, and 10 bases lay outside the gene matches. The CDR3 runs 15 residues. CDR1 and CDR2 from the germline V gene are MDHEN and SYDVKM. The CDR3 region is CASSSGGTDKNTIYF. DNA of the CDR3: TGTGCCAGCAGTTCCGGGGGGACAGATAAGAACACCATATATTTT.